This T cell receptor beta chain is drawn from a study of T-cell reconstitution after alpha-beta-depleted transplantation in children. During its preparation, the TCRbeta library received unique molecular identifiers. TCRdb fed the PCR reads into MiXCR, producing one record per CDR3 protein. The sample lists about a million distinct CDR3 sequences; roughly 29% were seen once. The CDR3 contains 16 residues. Germline V lookup: CDR1 SQVTM, CDR2 ANQGSEA. Trimming shortened V by 1 base and J by 2 bases, and 16 bases separated the two germline ends. This clonotype has a handful of counts. The TCR originated in a boy less than two years old who had a stem cell transplant for SCID, so the T cells may come from the graft donor. Specimen: PBMCs, mostly from graft donor cells, collected 360 days after TCRalphabeta/CD19-depleted stem cell transplant. The genes are TRBV29-1 and TRBJ2-3, with D possibly being TRBD1 or TRBD2 (6 bases each). The CDR3 DNA follows: TGCAGCGTTGAAGGTGGACTCTGGGGGGCCACAGATACGCAGTATTTT. This sequence encodes CSVEGGLWGATDTQYF.